The entry below gives a single TCR beta chain sequence along with its context. Its antigen remains unidentified. The CDR3 runs to 13 residues. CDR1 is ENHRY, CDR2 SYGVKD, per germline. J lost 0 bases, V lost 8 bases, and 3 bases had no gene match. The sample belongs to a study of cytomegalovirus exposure and HLA in healthy donors. Study-wide points: Links to common viral pathogens appeared, in a later analysis, for several of the most significant clusters.

PCR amplification relied on 60 Vbeta primers (plus 13 Jbeta primers). The assay was immunoSEQ multiplex PCR, and TCRdb's table has in-frame clones only and misses some. The sample yields 140,000 or so clones, approximately 79% seen once. The chain uses TRBV10-3 and TRBJ1-2; TRBD1 matches 7 bases. This TCR derives from a woman in her twenties or thirties in good health and CMV-seronegative. The sample was PBMCs. This CDR3 reads CAIQDRTNYGYTF. The CDR3 DNA reads as TGTGCCATCCAGGACAGGACTAACTATGGCTACACCTTC.